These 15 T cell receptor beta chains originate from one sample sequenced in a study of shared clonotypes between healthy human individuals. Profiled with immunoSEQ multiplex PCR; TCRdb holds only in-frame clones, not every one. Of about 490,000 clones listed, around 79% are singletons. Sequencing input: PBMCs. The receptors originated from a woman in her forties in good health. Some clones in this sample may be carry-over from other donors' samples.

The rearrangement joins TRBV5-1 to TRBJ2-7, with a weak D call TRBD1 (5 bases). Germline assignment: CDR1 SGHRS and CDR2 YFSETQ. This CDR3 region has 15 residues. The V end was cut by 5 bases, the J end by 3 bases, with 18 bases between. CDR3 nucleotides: TGCGCCAGCAGTCCTAGACACGGTGACAGCTACGAGCAGTACTTC. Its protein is CASSPRHGDSYEQYF.

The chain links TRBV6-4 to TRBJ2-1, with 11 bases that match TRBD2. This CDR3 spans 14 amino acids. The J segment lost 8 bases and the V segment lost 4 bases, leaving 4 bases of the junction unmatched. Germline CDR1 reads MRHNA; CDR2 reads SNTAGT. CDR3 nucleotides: TGTGCCAGCAGTGGACTAGCGGGATCGGATGAGCAGTTCTTC. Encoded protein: CASSGLAGSDEQFF.

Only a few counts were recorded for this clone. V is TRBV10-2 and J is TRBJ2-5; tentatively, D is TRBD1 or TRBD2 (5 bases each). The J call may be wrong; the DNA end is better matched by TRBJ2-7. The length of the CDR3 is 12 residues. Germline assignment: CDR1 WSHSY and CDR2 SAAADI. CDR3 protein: CASTEGLYEQYF. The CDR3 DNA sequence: TGCGCCAGCACCGAGGGGTTGTACGAGCAGTACTTC.

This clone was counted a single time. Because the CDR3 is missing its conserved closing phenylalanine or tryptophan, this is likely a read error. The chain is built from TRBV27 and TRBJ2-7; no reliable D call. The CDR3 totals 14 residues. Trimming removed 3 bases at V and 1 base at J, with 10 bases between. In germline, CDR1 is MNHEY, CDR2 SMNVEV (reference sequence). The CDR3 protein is CASSFGDKSYEQYL. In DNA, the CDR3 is TGTGCCAGCAGTTTCGGTGACAAGTCCTACGAGCAGTACCTC.

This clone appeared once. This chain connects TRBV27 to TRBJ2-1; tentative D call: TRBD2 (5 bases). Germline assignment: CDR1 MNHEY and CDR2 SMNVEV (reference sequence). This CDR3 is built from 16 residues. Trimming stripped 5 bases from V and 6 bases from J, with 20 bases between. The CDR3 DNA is TGTGCCAGCAGTCCCCAACTAGTTTCGTTCCCCAATGAGCAGTTCTTC. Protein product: CASSPQLVSFPNEQFF.

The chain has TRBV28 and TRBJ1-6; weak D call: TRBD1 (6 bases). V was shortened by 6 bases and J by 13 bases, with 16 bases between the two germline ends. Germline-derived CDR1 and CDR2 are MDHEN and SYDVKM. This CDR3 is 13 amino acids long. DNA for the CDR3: TGTGCCAGCAGATCTACAGGGCGCCGGCCCCTCCACTTT. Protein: CASRSTGRRPLHF.

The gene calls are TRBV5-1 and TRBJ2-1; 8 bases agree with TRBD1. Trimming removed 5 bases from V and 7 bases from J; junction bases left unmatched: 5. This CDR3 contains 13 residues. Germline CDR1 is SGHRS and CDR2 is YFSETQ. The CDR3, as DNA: TGCGCCAGCAGACGGACAGGGAGGAATGAGCAGTTCTTC. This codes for CASRRTGRNEQFF. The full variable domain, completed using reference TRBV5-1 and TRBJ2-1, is KAGVTQTPRYLIKTRGQQVTLSCSPISGHRSVSWYQQTPGQGLQFLFEYFSETQRNKGNFPGRFSGRQFSNSRSEMNVSTLELGDSALYLCASRRTGRNEQFFGPGTRLTVL.

The CDR3 region has the DNA TGTGCCTACAGACAAGGTGGCCGCTCTGGGGCCAACGTCCTGACTTTC. Its translation: CAYRQGGRSGANVLTF. This chain uses TRBV7-3 with TRBJ2-6; no definite D call. The V end was cut by 11 bases, the J end by 0 bases, with 17 bases between. Per germline, CDR1 SGHTA and CDR2 FQGTGA. This CDR3 is 16 amino acids long. The variable domain in full, completed from reference TRBV7-3 and TRBJ2-6, reads GAGVSQTPSNKVTEKGKYVELRCDPISGHTALYWYRQSLGQGPEFLIYFQGTGAADDSGLPNDRFFAVRPEGSVSTLKIQRTERGDSAVYLCAYRQGGRSGANVLTFGAGSRLTVL.

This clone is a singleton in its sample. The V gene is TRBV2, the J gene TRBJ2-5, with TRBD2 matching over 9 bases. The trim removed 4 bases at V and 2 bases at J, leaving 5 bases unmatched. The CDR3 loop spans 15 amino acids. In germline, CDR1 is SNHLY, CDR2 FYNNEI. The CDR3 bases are TGTGCCAGCAGTGGAGGCGGGAGGGGTCAAGAGACCCAGTACTTC. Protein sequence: CASSGGGRGQETQYF.

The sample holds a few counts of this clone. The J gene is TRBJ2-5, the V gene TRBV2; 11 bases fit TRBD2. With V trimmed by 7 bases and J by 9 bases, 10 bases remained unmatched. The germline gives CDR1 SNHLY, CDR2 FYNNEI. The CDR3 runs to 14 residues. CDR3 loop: CASNPTPSGRSQYF. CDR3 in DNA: TGTGCCAGCAACCCAACTCCTAGCGGGAGGTCCCAGTACTTC. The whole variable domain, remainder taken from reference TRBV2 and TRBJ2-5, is EPEVTQTPSHQVTQMGQEVILRCVPISNHLYFYWYRQILGQKVEFLVSFYNNEISEKSEIFDDQFSVERPDGSNFTLKIRSTKLEDSAMYFCASNPTPSGRSQYFGPGTRLLVL.

In nucleotides, the CDR3 is TGTGCCAGCAGCAACAGGGGTGGGACCGGGGAGCTGTTTTTT. It translates to CASSNRGGTGELFF. The chain uses TRBV11-1 and TRBJ2-2, with TRBD1 identical over 7 bases. Germline lookup yields CDR1 SGHAT and CDR2 FQDESV (reference sequence). The CDR3 runs to 14 residues. Unmatched junction bases numbered 5, after V lost 5 bases and J lost 5 bases.

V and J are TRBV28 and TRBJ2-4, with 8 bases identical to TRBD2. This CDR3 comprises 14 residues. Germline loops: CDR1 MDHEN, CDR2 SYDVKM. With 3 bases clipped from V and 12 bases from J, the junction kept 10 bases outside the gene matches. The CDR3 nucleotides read TGTGCCAGCAGTTTGAGCTCGGGAGGGGGAACTCAGTACTTC. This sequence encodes CASSLSSGGGTQYF.

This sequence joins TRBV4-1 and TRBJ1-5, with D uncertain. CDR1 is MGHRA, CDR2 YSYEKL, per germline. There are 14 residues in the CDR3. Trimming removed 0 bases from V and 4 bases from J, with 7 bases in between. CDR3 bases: TGCGCCAGCAGCCAAGATATGCGAAATCAGCCCCAGCATTTT. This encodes CASSQDMRNQPQHF.

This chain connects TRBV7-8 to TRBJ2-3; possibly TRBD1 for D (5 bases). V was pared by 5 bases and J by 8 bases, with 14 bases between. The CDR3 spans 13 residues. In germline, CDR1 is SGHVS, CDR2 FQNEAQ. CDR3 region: CASSTRQWGTQYF. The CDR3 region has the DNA TGTGCCAGCAGCACCCGACAGTGGGGTACGCAGTATTTT.

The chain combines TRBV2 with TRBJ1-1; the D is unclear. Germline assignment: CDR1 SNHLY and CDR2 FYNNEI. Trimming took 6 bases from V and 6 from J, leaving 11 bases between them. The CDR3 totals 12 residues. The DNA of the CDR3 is TGTGCCAGCAGGGCCGACGGTCCTGAAGCTTTCTTT. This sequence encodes CASRADGPEAFF. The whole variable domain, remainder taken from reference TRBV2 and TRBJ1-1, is EPEVTQTPSHQVTQMGQEVILRCVPISNHLYFYWYRQILGQKVEFLVSFYNNEISEKSEIFDDQFSVERPDGSNFTLKIRSTKLEDSAMYFCASRADGPEAFFGQGTRLTVV.